This T cell receptor (beta chain) was sequenced for a study of OX40 agonist ivuxolimab in advanced cancers. The study's findings and limits: Dosing at 0.1 to 3.0 mg/kg was accompanied by clonal expansion of CD4+ and CD8+ blood T cells by week 6.

Germline V gene data show CDR1 as SGHVS and CDR2 as FQNEAQ. The CDR3 runs 16 residues. J was trimmed by 2 bases and V by 5 bases; bases with no gene match: 10. The table came from immunoSEQ multiplex PCR; TCRdb's copy has only in-frame clones and leaves some out. Of 50,000 to 65,000 clones in the sample, around 81% were seen once. Comments on this clone: What it recognizes is unknown.

The sample here was CD4+ or CD8+ T cells sorted from blood, taken in a trial of the OX40 agonist ivuxolimab. V usage is TRBV7-8 and J usage is TRBJ2-5; 8 bases fit TRBD2. This clonotype originated in an adult with an advanced solid tumor such as melanoma, head and neck, liver or kidney cancer. The CDR3 sequence: CASSLRRLAGQETQYF. In DNA form, the CDR3 reads TGTGCCAGCAGCCTCCGTCGGCTAGCGGGTCAAGAGACCCAGTACTTC.